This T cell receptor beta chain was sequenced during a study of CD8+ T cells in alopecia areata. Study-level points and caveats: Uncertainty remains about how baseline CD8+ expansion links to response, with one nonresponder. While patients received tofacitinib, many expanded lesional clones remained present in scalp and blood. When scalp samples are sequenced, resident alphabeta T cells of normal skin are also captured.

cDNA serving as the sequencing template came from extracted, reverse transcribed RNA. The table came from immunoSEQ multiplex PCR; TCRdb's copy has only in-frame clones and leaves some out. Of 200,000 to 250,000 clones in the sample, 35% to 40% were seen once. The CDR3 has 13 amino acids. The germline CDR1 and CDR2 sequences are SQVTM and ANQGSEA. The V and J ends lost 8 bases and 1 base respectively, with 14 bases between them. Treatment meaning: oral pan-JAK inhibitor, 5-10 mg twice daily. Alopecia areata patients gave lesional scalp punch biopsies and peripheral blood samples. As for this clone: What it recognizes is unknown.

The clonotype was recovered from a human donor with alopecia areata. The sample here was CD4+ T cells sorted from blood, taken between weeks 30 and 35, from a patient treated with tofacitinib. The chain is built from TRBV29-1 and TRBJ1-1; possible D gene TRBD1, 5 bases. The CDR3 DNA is TGCAGCATGGGGGGGTACTGGAACACTGAAGCTTTCTTT. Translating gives CSMGGYWNTEAFF.